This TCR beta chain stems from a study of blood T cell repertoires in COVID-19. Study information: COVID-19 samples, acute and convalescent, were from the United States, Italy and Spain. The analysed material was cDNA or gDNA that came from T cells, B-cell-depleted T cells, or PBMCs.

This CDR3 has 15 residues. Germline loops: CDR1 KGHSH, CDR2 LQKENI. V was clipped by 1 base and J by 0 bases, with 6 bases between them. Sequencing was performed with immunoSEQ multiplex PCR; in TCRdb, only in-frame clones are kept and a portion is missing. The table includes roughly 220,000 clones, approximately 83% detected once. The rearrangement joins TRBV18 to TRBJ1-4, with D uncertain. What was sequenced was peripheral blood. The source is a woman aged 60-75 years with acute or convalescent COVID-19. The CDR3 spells CASSPLTATNEKLFF. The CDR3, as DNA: TGTGCCAGCTCACCACTAACAGCAACTAATGAAAAACTGTTTTTT.